Listed below are T cell receptor beta chains from one sample, sequenced in a study of cytomegalovirus exposure and HLA in healthy donors. Using immunoSEQ multiplex PCR, the repertoire was profiled, and TCRdb retains in-frame clones only, with some absent. Here the sample spans 120,000 to 150,000 clones, 80% to 90% being singletons. The sample consisted of PBMCs. These receptors were taken from a man aged 18 to 35 in good health and CMV-seronegative. The conserved cysteine and the conserved F or W are not part of the CDR3 here.

len	v_gene	j_gene	CDR3aa
13	TRBV9	TRBJ2-1	ASSAGTSGRDEQF
11	TRBV27	TRBJ2-1	ASSFFRGDEQF
15	TRBV2	TRBJ2-7	ARRRRGGGIGDYEQY
13	TRBV6-1	TRBJ2-2	ASGPGTGVPEELF
13	TRBV9	TRBJ1-1	ASSVAWDMNTEAF
12	TRBV6-1	TRBJ2-7	ASILDGSSYEQY
12	TRBV4-1	TRBJ1-4	ASSRARGNEKLF
11	TRBV11-2	TRBJ1-5	ASSPQVDQPQH
15	TRBV15	TRBJ2-2	ATRLPGLAGATGELF
13	TRBV6-6	TRBJ1-1	ASSYNSQENTEAF
14	TRBV4-3	TRBJ1-2	ASSQVTAEVNYGYT
13	TRBV5-6	TRBJ1-4	ASSSYRSTNEKLF
14	TRBV4-2	TRBJ2-7	ASSQDLGGAWYEQY
12	TRBV27	TRBJ2-3	ASSFEPKFDTQY
10	TRBV11-2	TRBJ2-7	ASSSQGSEQY
13	TRBV5-4	TRBJ2-1	ASSLSLAGSNEQF
14	TRBV7-8	TRBJ1-5	ASSLTGQGYGQPQH
13	TRBV27	TRBJ2-2	ASSLAVQNTGELF
13	TRBV2	TRBJ2-3	ASSPGQGSPDTQY
9	TRBV18	TRBJ2-2	ASSDIGELF
10	TRBV9	TRBJ1-2	ASSVGQGANT
12	TRBV29-1	TRBJ1-1	SVDRTGGNTEAF
13	TRBV10-3	TRBJ1-5	AISEQGSVNQPQH
13	TRBV5-1	TRBJ2-2	ASSLGGQNTGELF
13	TRBV19	TRBJ2-7	ASSIGRAGIYEQY
12	TRBV6-1	TRBJ2-7	ASSALAPSYEQY
11	TRBV2	TRBJ1-3	ASGPFSGNTIY
18	TRBV5-1	TRBJ2-6	ASSLGRGTGEPSGANVLT